One and the same sample provided the 10 T cell receptor beta chains below, sequenced in a study of blood T cell repertoires in COVID-19 (dated by TCRdb to 2018 to 2020). The library was prepared using the immunoSEQ multiplex PCR assay. The clones in this table, taken by TCRdb from immuneACCESS, are in-frame only. Not every clone is retained; where verified, under half of the shortfall comes from an unresolved V gene, and the cause of the rest is unknown. This sample holds about 160,000 clones; roughly nine tenths were observed only once. Jointly, the top ten make up around 15% of the sample. The sequenced sample was peripheral blood. These TCRs come from a young man with COVID-19, enrolled during active disease.

The V and J genes are TRBV28 and TRBJ2-1; 8 bases match TRBD2. CDR3 length equals 14 residues. Germline V lookup: CDR1 MDHEN, CDR2 SYDVKM. The junction had 1 base not matched to a gene; V was cut back by 2 bases and J by 4 bases. The CDR3 is CASSLAGGYNEQFF. CDR3 bases: TGTGCCAGCAGTTTAGCGGGAGGTTACAATGAGCAGTTCTTC.

This rearrangement joins TRBV4-2 to TRBJ2-7, with 8 bases that match TRBD2. In germline, CDR1 is LGHNA, CDR2 YNFKEQ. The CDR3 loop spans 16 amino acids. V was clipped by 1 base and J by 1 base; unmatched bases: 6. This CDR3 reads CASSQAGGDYSYEQYF. As DNA, the CDR3 is TGTGCCAGCAGCCAAGCGGGGGGGGATTATTCCTACGAGCAGTACTTC.

This chain connects TRBV3-1 (or the pseudogene TRBV3-2) to TRBJ2-7; D is possibly TRBD2 (5 bases). CDR3 size: 12 residues. The V gene lost 4 bases and the J gene lost 3 bases, with 7 bases spanning the gap. Looked up from germline, CDR1 is LGHDT and CDR2 is YNNKEL (reference sequence). The CDR3 DNA is TGTGCCAGCAGCCTTAGCGTCTACGAGCAGTACTTC. Residues: CASSLSVYEQYF.

The genes are TRBV7-8 and TRBJ2-7; D gene ambiguous. Trimming pared 5 bases from V and 4 bases from J, leaving 18 bases between. CDR1 is SGHVS and CDR2 is FQNEAQ in the germline V gene. CDR3 length: 15 amino acids. The CDR3 DNA is TGTGCCAGCAGCCCCTCGTCTTTTAGTGCGTACGAGCAGTACTTC. It translates to CASSPSSFSAYEQYF.

The chain links TRBV6-5 to TRBJ1-5; TRBD1 matches at 7 bases. The germline CDR1 and CDR2 sequences are MNHEY and SVGAGI. CDR3 length: 14 residues. V was clipped by 6 bases and J by 5 bases; unmatched bases: 7. The CDR3 coding sequence is TGTGCCAGCAGCCCCGACAGGGTGGATCAGCCCCAGCATTTT. This sequence encodes CASSPDRVDQPQHF.

This clone was observed at least ten times. The chain employs TRBV28 and TRBJ2-1, with TRBD2 identical over 7 bases. Germline loops: CDR1 MDHEN, CDR2 SYDVKM. The CDR3 length is 18 residues. J was trimmed by 2 bases and V by 1 base; bases with no gene match: 11. Here the CDR3 reads CASSLSQSTSVTYNEQFF. CDR3 DNA: TGTGCCAGCAGTTTATCCCAATCAACTAGCGTGACCTACAATGAGCAGTTCTTC.

The table lists this clone with a count of one. The rearrangement uses TRBV11-1 and TRBJ2-2; D unresolved. Between the trimmed V and J ends, which lost 1 base and 6 bases, there was a span of 6 bases. Germline V lookup: CDR1 SGHAT, CDR2 FQDESV (reference sequence). The CDR3 has 13 residues. This chain's CDR3 is CASSLVPSGELFF. In DNA, the CDR3 is TGTGCCAGCAGCTTAGTCCCGTCCGGGGAGCTGTTTTTT.

This sequence joins TRBV18 and TRBJ2-7; the match to TRBD1 covers 10 bases. With 4 bases clipped from V and 4 bases from J, the junction kept 7 bases outside the gene matches. This CDR3 is built from 15 residues. From germline, CDR1 is KGHSH and CDR2 LQKENI. The CDR3 sequence is CASSLDRGLLYEQYF. The CDR3 DNA is TGTGCCAGCTCACTTGACAGGGGGCTCCTTTACGAGCAGTACTTC.

The chain carries TRBV5-6 and TRBJ1-1; D gene ambiguous. The CDR3 consists of 13 residues. Per germline, CDR1 SGHDT and CDR2 YYEEEE. Trimming shortened V by 7 bases and J by 1 base, and 11 bases separated the two germline ends. The CDR3 DNA follows: TGTGCCAGCTGGAGGGCCGGGAACACTGAAGCTTTCTTT. It is translated as CASWRAGNTEAFF.

The V gene is TRBV7-8, the J gene TRBJ1-2, with 7 bases fitting TRBD1. Germline CDR1 reads SGHVS; CDR2 reads FQNEAQ. V shed 5 bases, J shed 4 bases, and the junction held 16 bases outside the gene matches. This CDR3 contains 17 residues. CDR3 coding DNA: TGTGCCAGCAGCCCCACGCCGGACGGGACAGCTCCCTATGGCTACACCTTC. This translates into CASSPTPDGTAPYGYTF.